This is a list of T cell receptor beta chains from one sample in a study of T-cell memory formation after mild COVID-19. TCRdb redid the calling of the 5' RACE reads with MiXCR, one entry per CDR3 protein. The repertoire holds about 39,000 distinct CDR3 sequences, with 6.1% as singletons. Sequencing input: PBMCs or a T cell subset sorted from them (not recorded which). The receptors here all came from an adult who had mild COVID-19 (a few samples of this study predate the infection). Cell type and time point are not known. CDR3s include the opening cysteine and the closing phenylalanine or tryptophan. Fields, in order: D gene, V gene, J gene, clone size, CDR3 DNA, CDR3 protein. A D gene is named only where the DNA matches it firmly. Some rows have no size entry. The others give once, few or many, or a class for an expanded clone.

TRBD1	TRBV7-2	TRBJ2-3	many	TGTGCCAGCAGCTTAAGACAGGGAACAGATACGCAGTATTTT	CASSLRQGTDTQYF
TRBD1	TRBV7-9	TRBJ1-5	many	TGTGCCAGCAGGGGGGACAGCCTCAATCAGCCCCAGCATTTT	CASRGDSLNQPQHF
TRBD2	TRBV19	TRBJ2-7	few	TGTGCCAGTAGTATATTGCGGGGGGGGAGCTACGAGCAGTACTTC	CASSILRGGSYEQYF
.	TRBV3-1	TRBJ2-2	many	TGTGCCAGCAGCCAAGATCCCGCGACCGGGGAGCTGTTTTTT	CASSQDPATGELFF
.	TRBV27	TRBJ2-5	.	TGTGCCAGCAGCAGAACCAGGGGAGGGGAGACCCAGTACTTC	CASSRTRGGETQYF
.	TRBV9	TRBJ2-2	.	TGTGCCAGCAGCGTTCAGACCTACACCGGGGAGCTGTTTTTT	CASSVQTYTGELFF
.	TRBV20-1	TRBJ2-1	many	TGCAGTGCTAGGCACAGGACTACCTACAATGAGCAGTTCTTC	CSARHRTTYNEQFF
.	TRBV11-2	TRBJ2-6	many	TGTGCCAGCAGCTTAAGCGTAGACAGGCCTGGGGCCAACGTCCTGACTTTC	CASSLSVDRPGANVLTF
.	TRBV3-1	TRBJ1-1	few	TGTGCCAGCAGCCAAGGTGTCGGATACACTGAAGCTTTCTTT	CASSQGVGYTEAFF
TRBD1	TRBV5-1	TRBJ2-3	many	TGCGCCAGCAGCTCTCGGACAGGAGTCACAGATACGCAGTATTTT	CASSSRTGVTDTQYF
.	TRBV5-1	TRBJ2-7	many	TGCGCCAGCAGCTGGGAAGGGTACGAGCAGTACTTC	CASSWEGYEQYF
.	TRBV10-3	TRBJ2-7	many	TGTGCCATCAGTGAGAAGGGCGAGCAGTACTTC	CAISEKGEQYF
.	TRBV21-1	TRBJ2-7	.	TGTGCCAGCAGCAAAGGAGGCTACTCCTACGAGCAGTACTTC	CASSKGGYSYEQYF
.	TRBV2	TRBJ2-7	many	TGTGCCAGCAGTGAGCAGGGTTTCTCCTACGAGCAGTACTTC	CASSEQGFSYEQYF
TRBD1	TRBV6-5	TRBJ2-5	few	TGTGCCAGCAGTGGCGGACAGGGCCAAGAGACCCAGTACTTC	CASSGGQGQETQYF
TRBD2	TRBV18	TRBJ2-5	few	TGTGCCAGCTCAGACGGACTAGCGGCCCAAGAGACCCAGTACTTC	CASSDGLAAQETQYF
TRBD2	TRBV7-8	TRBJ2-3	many	TGTGCCAGCAGCGAAAAACTAGCGGGAAGATCCACAGATACGCAGTATTTT	CASSEKLAGRSTDTQYF
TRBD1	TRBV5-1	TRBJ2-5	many	TGCGCCAGCAGCTTGGGATATGACAGGGACGGGATGGAGACCCAGTACTTC	CASSLGYDRDGMETQYF
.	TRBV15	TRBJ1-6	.	TGTGCCACCAGCAGAGAAGCTGGAAATAATTCACCCCTCCACTTT	CATSREAGNNSPLHF
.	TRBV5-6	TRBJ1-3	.	TGTGCCAGCAGCTTTGGACGACAGTACTTCTCTGGAAACACCATATATTTT	CASSFGRQYFSGNTIYF
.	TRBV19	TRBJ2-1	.	TGTGCCAGTAGTGTGAAGGAATCGGGTGAGCAGTTCTTC	CASSVKESGEQFF
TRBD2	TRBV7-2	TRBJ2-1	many	TGTGCCAGCAGCGCAGCGGGGGCATCCTACAATGAGCAGTTCTTC	CASSAAGASYNEQFF